Below are 29 T cell receptor beta chains sequenced from a single sample in a study of identical twins (TCRdb year 2016). Libraries were constructed by 5' RACE. TCRdb records Illumina HiSeq 2000 as the sequencer. TCRdb reprocessing: public reads trimmed at Q25 with fastp, clones called with MiXCR, in-frame beta chains kept. Every distinct CDR3 protein forms one entry, paired with its most common genes and DNA. This sample lists about 430,000 distinct CDR3 sequences; 15% to 20% were detected once. The ten largest account for less than 15% of the sample. The sequencing input was naive T cells sorted from blood. Reading the label with the study, this specimen's cell subset or site is: cells isolated with a human naive T-cell isolation kit. The source of these receptors is a man over 45 in good health.

In its sample, this clonotype was seen many times. CDR3 amino acids: CAISPDWEGYTF. The CDR3, as DNA: TGTGCCATCAGTCCTGACTGGGAAGGCTACACCTTC. The V gene is TRBV10-3, the J gene TRBJ1-2, with no clear D. Trimming removed 5 bases from V and 8 bases from J, with 12 bases in between. Germline V gene data show CDR1 as ENHRY and CDR2 as SYGVKD. The CDR3 runs to 12 residues.

This clonotype was detected only a few times. The chain combines TRBV20-1 with TRBJ2-7; D gene unclear. CDR1 and CDR2 from the germline V gene are DFQATT and SNEGSKA (reference sequence). This CDR3 has 14 amino acids. The V end was cut by 4 bases, the J end by 0 bases, with 13 bases between. The CDR3 DNA is TGCAGTGCTATAGTCCCCTGGGGCTCCTACGAGCAGTACTTC. The encoded protein is CSAIVPWGSYEQYF.

The chain has TRBV2 and TRBJ2-1, with TRBD1 as a possible D gene (6 bases). Looked up from germline, CDR1 is SNHLY and CDR2 is FYNNEI. The CDR3 totals 17 residues. Trimming removed 6 bases from V and 0 bases from J, with 18 bases in between. The CDR3 sequence is CASSPFGGGSSYNEQFF. Here the CDR3 DNA reads TGTGCCAGCAGCCCTTTTGGGGGCGGAAGCTCCTACAATGAGCAGTTCTTC.

Worth noting for this clonotype: One end of the junction fails to match germline, which may point to a read error. The chain has TRBV7-9 and TRBJ1-1; D is ambiguous. Germline V gives CDR1 SEHNR, CDR2 FQNEAQ (reference sequence). The CDR3 loop spans 14 amino acids. In DNA, the CDR3 is TGTGCCAGCAGCTCCTTTGACCTGAACCCTGAAGCTTTCTTT. Translation: CASSSFDLNPEAFF.

This chain links TRBV5-1 with TRBJ2-5; 13 bases match TRBD2. The CDR3 length is 17 residues. Germline CDR1 is SGHRS and CDR2 is YFSETQ. V lost 6 bases to trimming and J lost 7 bases; unmatched junction nucleotides: 15. Here the CDR3 reads CASNWRGLAGRLGTQYF. For the CDR3, the DNA is TGCGCCAGCAATTGGAGGGGACTAGCGGGGCGACTAGGGACCCAGTACTTC.

This clonotype was seen more than once but under ten times. The CDR3 bases are TGTGCCATCAGTGAGTCGGCGTCAACGGGGGGCTACACCTTC. This translates into CAISESASTGGYTF. The chain has TRBV10-3 and TRBJ1-2; D gene uncertain. Looked up from germline, CDR1 is ENHRY and CDR2 is SYGVKD. This CDR3 comprises 14 residues. V dropped 0 bases and J dropped 8 bases, with 13 bases sitting between them.

The table lists this clonotype with many counts. This chain connects TRBV12-3 or TRBV12-4 to TRBJ2-7; tentative D call: TRBD1 (6 bases). The CDR3 totals 15 residues. Trimming left V 5 bases short and J 0 bases short, with 14 bases between. CDR3 in DNA: TGTGCCAGCAGTCGCGACAGGACCTTCTCCTACGAGCAGTACTTC. Protein: CASSRDRTFSYEQYF.

The gene calls are TRBV20-1 and TRBJ2-2; possibly TRBD1 for D (5 bases). This CDR3 comprises 13 residues. The V end was cut by 4 bases, the J end by 1 base, with 7 bases between. Germline values: CDR1 DFQATT, CDR2 SNEGSKA (reference sequence). The CDR3 DNA sequence: TGCAGTGCTATCACAGGGAACACCGGGGAGCTGTTTTTT. It is translated as CSAITGNTGELFF.

In DNA form, the CDR3 reads TGTGCCAGCAGGCCGGGACGCCGTGGAAACACCATATATTTT. This sequence encodes CASRPGRRGNTIYF. The rearrangement uses TRBV6-1 and TRBJ1-3; weak D call: TRBD1 (5 bases). CDR1 is MNHNS and CDR2 is SASEGT in the germline V gene. The ends were cut back, 6 bases at V and 3 bases at J, with 12 bases in the middle. This CDR3 is built from 14 residues.

This clonotype was seen ten or more times. The chain uses TRBV20-1 and TRBJ2-5; D is perhaps TRBD2 (7 bases). V was clipped by 6 bases and J by 4 bases, with 12 bases between them. This CDR3 spans 12 amino acids. Germline-derived CDR1 and CDR2 are DFQATT and SNEGSKA (reference sequence). The CDR3 region has the DNA TGCAGTGCAAAGAGGGGGGGAGAGACCCAGTACTTC. It is translated as CSAKRGGETQYF.

A few counts support this clonotype. The chain employs TRBV6-1 and TRBJ2-2; 10 bases match TRBD1. Per germline, CDR1 MNHNS and CDR2 SASEGT. The CDR3 has 17 residues. V lost 6 bases and J lost 5; bases outside the gene matches: 12. The CDR3: CASSRGVDRGLTGELFF. The CDR3 DNA sequence: TGTGCCAGCAGCAGGGGGGTTGACAGGGGGCTGACCGGGGAGCTGTTTTTT.

Ten or more counts support this clonotype. The CDR3 sequence: CASSLAGEREQYF. DNA for the CDR3: TGTGCCAGCAGCTTAGCGGGGGAGCGGGAGCAGTACTTC. J is TRBJ2-7 and V is TRBV7-6; either TRBD1 or TRBD2 may fit D (5 bases each). The V and J ends lost 0 bases and 7 bases respectively, with 10 bases between them. This CDR3 contains 13 residues. Per germline, CDR1 SGHVS and CDR2 FNYEAQ.

This clonotype was counted many times. J is TRBJ2-7 and V is TRBV5-1; 7 positions agree with TRBD1. CDR1 is SGHRS, CDR2 YFSETQ, per germline. The CDR3 sequence is 18 residues long. Trimming at V came to 0 bases and at J to 0 bases, leaving 12 bases not matched to a gene. The CDR3 protein is CASSLVFAGGDSSYEQYF. The CDR3 DNA is TGCGCCAGCAGCTTGGTCTTTGCAGGGGGAGATAGCTCCTACGAGCAGTACTTC.

This clonotype was found a few times. The chain carries TRBV5-5 and TRBJ2-7, with D perhaps matching TRBD2 (5 bases). This CDR3 is built from 15 residues. V was shortened by 1 base and J by 3 bases, with 14 bases between the two germline ends. The germline CDR1 and CDR2 sequences are SGHKS and YYEKEE (reference sequence). CDR3 in DNA: TGTGCCAGCAGCTTGTTGGGGAGTAGTCTCTACGAGCAGTACTTC. As protein: CASSLLGSSLYEQYF.

The V call is TRBV20-1, the J call TRBJ1-5; D perhaps matches TRBD1 (6 bases). There are 15 residues in the CDR3. Germline CDR1 DFQATT, CDR2 SNEGSKA (reference sequence). V was pared by 2 bases and J by 0 bases, with 11 bases between. The CDR3 protein is CSARSPGHSNQPQHF. CDR3 bases: TGCAGTGCTAGATCCCCGGGACATAGCAATCAGCCCCAGCATTTT.

The table lists this clonotype with many counts. The rearrangement joins TRBV12-3 or TRBV12-4 to TRBJ2-3; D is ambiguous. This CDR3 is 11 amino acids long. V lost 10 bases, J lost 3 bases, and 8 bases lay in between. The CDR3 DNA sequence: TGTGCCACTACCCCTACAGATACGCAGTATTTT. Encoded protein: CATTPTDTQYF.

This clonotype was counted at least ten times. The rearrangement uses TRBV29-1 and TRBJ2-7; maybe TRBD2 (6 bases). V gave up 4 bases and J gave up 0 bases, with 7 bases separating them. CDR1 is SQVTM, CDR2 ANQGSEA, per germline. CDR3 length: 12 amino acids. The CDR3 spells CSVVADSYEQYF. The CDR3 DNA reads TGCAGCGTTGTAGCGGACTCCTACGAGCAGTACTTC.

The chain joins TRBV6-2 or TRBV6-3 to TRBJ2-1; D tentatively reads TRBD1 or TRBD2 (7 bases each). Looked up from germline, CDR1 is MNHEY and CDR2 is SVGEGT. CDR3 length: 12 residues. Trimming removed 5 bases from V and 10 bases from J, with 12 bases in between. CDR3 bases: TGTGCCAGCAGTCAGGGGGGGTACGAGCAGTTCTTC. Encoded protein: CASSQGGYEQFF.

The chain links TRBV6-1 to TRBJ2-5, with TRBD1 matching 10 bases. The CDR3 consists of 15 residues. Germline V gene lookup returns CDR1 MNHNS and CDR2 SASEGT. J lost 5 bases, V lost 6 bases, and 9 bases had no gene match. CDR3 sequence (DNA): TGTGCCAGCAGCATGACAGGGGGCTATTTGGAGACCCAGTACTTC. Residues: CASSMTGGYLETQYF.

This clonotype turned up a few times. This chain joins TRBV4-3 and TRBJ2-7; 10 positions agree with TRBD2. V shed 1 base, J shed 5 bases, and the junction held 2 bases outside the gene matches. The germline gives CDR1 LGHNA, CDR2 YSLEER. CDR3 length equals 14 residues. This CDR3 reads CASSQVLAGNEQYF. In DNA, the CDR3 is TGCGCCAGCAGCCAAGTACTAGCGGGAAACGAGCAGTACTTC.

The V and J genes are TRBV18 and TRBJ2-7, with 9 positions matching TRBD1. V lost 5 bases and J lost 5; bases outside the gene matches: 10. Per germline, CDR1 KGHSH and CDR2 LQKENI. CDR3 length equals 15 residues. The DNA for the CDR3 is TGTGCCAGCTCAGCACAGGGGGCTAGCCGGGACGAGCAGTACTTC. Residues: CASSAQGASRDEQYF.

This clonotype was seen repeatedly, ten times or more. The rearrangement joins TRBV5-5 to TRBJ1-1, with D possibly TRBD1 on 6 matching bases. Trimming shortened V by 3 bases and J by 8 bases, and 20 bases separated the two germline ends. The CDR3 runs 15 residues. In germline, CDR1 is SGHKS, CDR2 YYEKEE (reference sequence). CDR3 sequence: CASSWGGRGAREAFF. The DNA for the CDR3 is TGTGCCAGCAGCTGGGGCGGTAGGGGGGCGCGGGAAGCTTTCTTT.

This clonotype was detected ten times or more. The junction and the germline gene differ at one end; a read error may be behind it. The J gene is TRBJ2-1, the V gene TRBV7-7; 7 bases match TRBD2. The germline CDR1 and CDR2 sequences are SSHAT and FNYEAQ (reference sequence). The CDR3 loop spans 13 amino acids. The CDR3 sequence is CASSLGRESEQFF. For the CDR3, the DNA is TGTGCTAGCAGCTTAGGGAGGGAATCCGAGCAGTTCTTC. The whole variable domain, filled in from reference TRBV7-7 and TRBJ2-1, reads GAGVSQSPRYKVTKRGQDVTLRCDPISSHATLYWYQQALGQGPEFLTYFNYEAQPDKSGLPSDRFSAERPEGSISTLTIQRTEQRDSAMYRCASSLGRESEQFFGPGTRLTVL.

The V call is TRBV20-1, the J call TRBJ2-7, with 7 positions matching TRBD1. The CDR3 runs to 15 residues. The J segment lost 0 bases and the V segment lost 5 bases, leaving 10 bases of the junction unmatched. In germline, CDR1 is DFQATT, CDR2 SNEGSKA (reference sequence). The CDR3 region is CSADDLQGPSYEQYF. The CDR3 DNA reads as TGCAGTGCTGATGATCTACAGGGGCCCTCCTACGAGCAGTACTTC.

This clonotype was seen at least ten times. The chain uses TRBV10-3 and TRBJ2-1, with 10 bases that match TRBD2. V lost 3 bases and J lost 7; bases outside the gene matches: 3. Germline V gives CDR1 ENHRY, CDR2 SYGVKD. This CDR3 region has 14 residues. For the CDR3, the DNA is TGTGCCATCAGTGAACCGACTAGCGGGAATGAGCAGTTCTTC. Its protein is CAISEPTSGNEQFF.

Only a few counts were recorded for this clonotype. This chain joins TRBV12-3 or TRBV12-4 and TRBJ2-1, with 11 bases that match TRBD1. V gave up 0 bases and J gave up 3 bases; unmatched junction bases: 4. The CDR3 has 17 residues. CDR3 nucleotide sequence: TGTGCCAGCAGTTTAGCCGGGACAGGGGGTAACTACAATGAGCAGTTCTTC. Residues: CASSLAGTGGNYNEQFF.

The V and J genes are TRBV7-2 and TRBJ2-5, with TRBD2 identical over 11 bases. CDR1 is SGHTA and CDR2 is FQGNSA in the germline V gene. Unmatched junction bases numbered 12, after V lost 0 bases and J lost 6 bases. The CDR3 loop spans 18 amino acids. CDR3 region: CASSLAASGGPLEQTQYF. The CDR3 bases are TGTGCCAGCAGCTTAGCCGCTAGCGGGGGGCCCCTTGAACAGACCCAGTACTTC. Full variable domain (missing parts from reference TRBV7-2 and TRBJ2-5): GAGVSQSPSNKVTEKGKDVELRCDPISGHTALYWYRQSLGQGLEFLIYFQGNSAPDKSGLPSDRFSAERTGGSVSTLTIQRTQQEDSAVYLCASSLAASGGPLEQTQYFGPGTRLLVL.

J is TRBJ2-3 and V is TRBV28; 9 positions agree with TRBD2. Trimming took 3 bases from V and 2 from J; bases not matched to a gene: 3. The CDR3 is 15 amino acids. The germline V gene encodes CDR1 MDHEN and CDR2 SYDVKM. As DNA, the CDR3 is TGTGCCAGCAGTTTCCTAGCGGGATACACAGATACGCAGTATTTT. As protein: CASSFLAGYTDTQYF.

Ten or more counts support this clonotype. The rearrangement uses TRBV12-3 or TRBV12-4 and TRBJ2-1, with D perhaps matching TRBD1 or TRBD2 (5 bases each). The V end was cut by 1 base, the J end by 6 bases, with 10 bases between. CDR3 length: 14 amino acids. The CDR3: CASSLVRGRNEQFF. The DNA of the CDR3 is TGTGCCAGCAGTTTAGTTAGGGGACGCAATGAGCAGTTCTTC.